What follows are 22 T cell receptor beta chains derived from one specimen sequenced in a study of cytomegalovirus exposure and HLA in healthy donors. The PCR had 60 Vbeta and 13 Jbeta primers. Using immunoSEQ multiplex PCR, the repertoire was profiled, and TCRdb retains in-frame clones only, with some absent. The table includes about 52,000 clones, about three quarters detected once. What was sequenced was PBMCs. All receptors come from a man between 18 and 29 years old in good health and CMV-seronegative.

This chain joins TRBV7-9 and TRBJ2-7; a possible D gene is TRBD1 (5 bases). Germline V lookup: CDR1 SEHNR, CDR2 FQNEAQ (reference sequence). CDR3 length equals 14 residues. Trimming stripped 4 bases from V and 1 base from J, with 11 bases between. The CDR3, as DNA: TGTGCCAGCAGCTCCGGGCAGGGTTCCTACGAGCAGTACTTC. Protein sequence: CASSSGQGSYEQYF.

The chain recombines TRBV6-5 with TRBJ2-7, with D possibly TRBD1 on 5 matching bases. The CDR3 length is 13 residues. Germline CDR1 is MNHEY and CDR2 is SVGAGI. The V end was cut by 2 bases, the J end by 6 bases, with 11 bases between. CDR3 in amino acids: CASSYRGSGEQYF. CDR3 nucleotides: TGTGCCAGCAGTTACAGGGGCAGTGGCGAGCAGTACTTC.

This clone has just a few counts. The rearrangement uses TRBV29-1 and TRBJ1-4, with 9 bases fitting TRBD1. Germline lookup yields CDR1 SQVTM and CDR2 ANQGSEA. This CDR3 has 15 amino acids. The junction had 9 bases not matched to a gene; V was cut back by 7 bases and J by 3 bases. The DNA for the CDR3 is TGCAGCGCCTCACAGGGGGCCTACTCTAATGAAAAACTGTTTTTT. It codes for CSASQGAYSNEKLFF.

V is TRBV5-1 and J is TRBJ2-1; the D gene is possibly TRBD2 (5 bases). V was trimmed by 4 bases and J by 0 bases, leaving 8 bases between them. CDR1 SGHRS and CDR2 YFSETQ come from the germline V gene. The length of the CDR3 is 14 residues. DNA for the CDR3: TGCGCCAGCAGCGAGGGAAACTCCTACAATGAGCAGTTCTTC. This gives the protein CASSEGNSYNEQFF. Together with reference TRBV5-1 and TRBJ2-1, the CDR3 gives the full variable domain: KAGVTQTPRYLIKTRGQQVTLSCSPISGHRSVSWYQQTPGQGLQFLFEYFSETQRNKGNFPGRFSGRQFSNSRSEMNVSTLELGDSALYLCASSEGNSYNEQFFGPGTRLTVL.

The V call is TRBV7-2, the J call TRBJ1-3; D may be TRBD1 (6 bases). The CDR3 runs 16 residues. Germline V gene data show CDR1 as SGHTA and CDR2 as FQGNSA. The V and J ends lost 5 bases and 0 bases respectively, with 14 bases between them. The CDR3 is CASSLQGVSSGNTIYF. In DNA form, the CDR3 reads TGTGCCAGCAGCCTACAGGGCGTGAGCTCTGGAAACACCATATATTTT. Based on the CDR3 plus reference TRBV7-2 and TRBJ1-3, the full variable domain is GAGVSQSPSNKVTEKGKDVELRCDPISGHTALYWYRQSLGQGLEFLIYFQGNSAPDKSGLPSDRFSAERTGGSVSTLTIQRTQQEDSAVYLCASSLQGVSSGNTIYFGEGSWLTVV.

V usage is TRBV11-2 and J usage is TRBJ1-1; D is undetermined. CDR3 length: 15 amino acids. V dropped 5 bases and J dropped 2 bases, with 15 bases sitting between them. Germline V gene lookup returns CDR1 SGHAT and CDR2 FQNNGV. CDR3 nucleotide sequence: TGTGCCAGCAGCCCGCCGACAACCTACAACACTGAAGCTTTCTTT. Translation: CASSPPTTYNTEAFF.

This clone was counted only a few times. The chain links TRBV25-1 to TRBJ1-2; 12 bases agree with TRBD1. The CDR3 sequence is 15 residues long. CDR1 is MGHDK and CDR2 is SYGVNS in the germline V gene. The V and J ends lost 5 bases and 7 bases, in that order; junction bases with no gene match: 8. Here the CDR3 reads CASSTTGTGGFGYTF. The CDR3 DNA sequence: TGTGCCAGCAGTACCACCGGGACAGGGGGCTTTGGCTACACCTTC.

The rearrangement joins TRBV4-3 to TRBJ2-1, with D perhaps matching TRBD2 (6 bases). CDR1 and CDR2 from the germline V gene are LGHNA and YSLEER. V gave up 0 bases and J gave up 6 bases, with 18 bases separating them. The CDR3 has 17 residues. CDR3 in amino acids: CASSQEMGGFGGNEQFF. The CDR3 DNA follows: TGCGCCAGCAGCCAAGAAATGGGAGGTTTTGGGGGCAATGAGCAGTTCTTC.

This clone was detected a few times. CDR3 bases: TGTGCCAGCAGCATCCTCCATCAGGGGGCAGGTGGCTACACCTTC. Protein product: CASSILHQGAGGYTF. V usage is TRBV7-2 and J usage is TRBJ1-2; 8 bases are shared with TRBD1. The ends lost 5 bases at V and 7 bases at J; junction bases unmatched: 12. The length of the CDR3 is 15 residues. Per germline, CDR1 SGHTA and CDR2 FQGNSA.

This clone was detected only a few times. The CDR3 protein is CASSEGLAGAISYNEQFF. CDR3 coding DNA: TGTGCCAGCAGTGAAGGACTAGCGGGAGCGATCTCCTACAATGAGCAGTTCTTC. The V call is TRBV2, the J call TRBJ2-1; 12 nucleotides align to TRBD2. Germline V CDR1 and CDR2: SNHLY, FYNNEI. The CDR3 extends over 18 amino acids. The V segment lost 1 base and the J segment 0 bases; nucleotides outside the gene matches: 4.

CDR3 sequence: CASSLQGAGRKLFF. In nucleotides, the CDR3 is TGCGCCAGCAGTTTACAGGGAGCGGGGCGAAAACTGTTTTTT. The chain couples TRBV5-1 to TRBJ1-4; a weak D match, TRBD1 (6 bases). The CDR3 contains 14 residues. Trimming shortened V by 5 bases and J by 10 bases, and 18 bases separated the two germline ends. Germline loops: CDR1 SGHRS, CDR2 YFSETQ.

The genes are TRBV6-1 and TRBJ2-3; D unresolved. The ends were cut back, 8 bases at V and 4 bases at J, with 13 bases in the middle. The CDR3 loop spans 13 amino acids. The germline gives CDR1 MNHNS, CDR2 SASEGT. The CDR3 reads CASCAEVADTQYF. The CDR3 DNA follows: TGTGCCAGCTGTGCTGAGGTAGCAGATACGCAGTATTTT.

CDR3 amino acids: CATINRGYTDTQYF. For the CDR3, the DNA is TGTGCCACCATCAACAGGGGCTACACAGATACGCAGTATTTT. This rearrangement joins TRBV15 to TRBJ2-3, with TRBD1 matching over 7 bases. The germline gives CDR1 LNHNV, CDR2 YYDKDF (reference sequence). J gave up 2 bases and V 7 bases, and 6 bases lay outside the gene matches. This CDR3 is built from 14 residues. The whole variable domain, filled in from reference TRBV15 and TRBJ2-3, reads DAMVIQNPRYQVTQFGKPVTLSCSQTLNHNVMYWYQQKSSQAPKLLFHYYDKDFNNEADTPDNFQSRRPNTSFCFLDIRSPGLGDTAMYLCATINRGYTDTQYFGPGTRLTVL.

The chain employs TRBV10-1 and TRBJ2-1; D is perhaps TRBD1 (6 bases). With 0 bases removed from V and 8 bases from J, the gap between germline ends came to 8 bases. The germline V gene encodes CDR1 WNHNN and CDR2 SYGVQD (reference sequence). This CDR3 comprises 13 residues. CDR3 nucleotides: TGCGCCAGCAGTGAGTCCCCAGGGGATGAGCAGTTCTTC. Protein: CASSESPGDEQFF.

The chain links TRBV5-1 to TRBJ2-7, with D possibly TRBD1 on 5 matching bases. Trimming removed 0 bases from V and 6 bases from J, with 13 bases in between. The germline V gene has CDR1 SGHRS and CDR2 YFSETQ. The CDR3 spans 14 residues. The CDR3 region is CASSLVQGSSEQYF. CDR3 DNA sequence: TGCGCCAGCAGCTTGGTTCAGGGTAGTAGCGAGCAGTACTTC.

This clone was detected only once. This sequence joins TRBV4-2 and TRBJ2-3, with 9 bases matching TRBD2. This CDR3 spans 19 amino acids. J gave up 0 bases and V 0 bases, and 10 bases lay outside the gene matches. Germline CDR1 LGHNA, CDR2 YNFKEQ. As DNA, the CDR3 is TGTGCCAGCAGCCAAGATGGGGTAGCGGGAGTGAGTAGCACAGATACGCAGTATTTT. This translates into CASSQDGVAGVSSTDTQYF.

This chain joins TRBV5-1 and TRBJ1-1; the D gene is possibly TRBD1 (6 bases). The CDR3 covers 16 residues. Trimming pared 0 bases from V and 1 base from J, leaving 13 bases between. The germline CDR1 and CDR2 sequences are SGHRS and YFSETQ. Written as DNA, the CDR3 is TGCGCCAGCAGCTTGGTTGGGGGGGGCGGGAACACTGAAGCTTTCTTT. Translating gives CASSLVGGGGNTEAFF.

This clone was observed a few times. The chain employs TRBV7-2 and TRBJ1-5; unclear D gene. The CDR3 is 14 residues long. The ends were cut back, 1 base at V and 3 bases at J, with 7 bases in the middle. Per the germline V gene, CDR1 is SGHTA and CDR2 is FQGNSA. CDR3 residues: CASSLGVANQPQHF. DNA of the CDR3: TGTGCCAGCAGCTTAGGAGTCGCCAATCAGCCCCAGCATTTT.

V gene TRBV6-6 combines with J gene TRBJ1-5; 11 bases agree with TRBD1. CDR1 is MNHNY and CDR2 is SVGAGI in the germline V gene (reference sequence). V shed 2 bases, J shed 4 bases, and the junction held 4 bases outside the gene matches. The CDR3 is 16 residues long. The CDR3 bases are TGTGCCAGCAGTTACGGACAGGGGGCGCGAAATCAGCCCCAGCATTTT. Encoded protein: CASSYGQGARNQPQHF.

The chain joins TRBV28 to TRBJ1-2; weak D call: TRBD1 (5 bases). The CDR3 extends over 17 amino acids. CDR1 is MDHEN, CDR2 SYDVKM, per germline. Trimming removed 6 bases at V and 0 bases at J, with 20 bases between. For the CDR3, the DNA is TGTGCCAGCAGGGCCTCCTTGGGGCAGGCCACTAACTATGGCTACACCTTC. It specifies CASRASLGQATNYGYTF.

The chain joins TRBV9 to TRBJ2-1; TRBD1 matches 7 bases. In germline, CDR1 is SGDLS, CDR2 YYNGEE. The V gene end was trimmed by 4 bases and the J gene end by 9 bases; junction bases not matched to a gene: 10. The CDR3 spans 14 residues. CDR3 residues: CASSPRSSGGEQFF. In DNA, the CDR3 is TGTGCCAGCAGCCCCCGTAGTTCAGGGGGTGAGCAGTTCTTC.

The chain links TRBV6-4 to TRBJ2-2; D ambiguous. This CDR3 contains 15 residues. Per germline, CDR1 MRHNA and CDR2 SNTAGT. Trimming left V 4 bases short and J 0 bases short, with 9 bases between. CDR3 DNA: TGTGCCAGCAGTGGAGGCGGTTCGAACACCGGGGAGCTGTTTTTT. Protein product: CASSGGGSNTGELFF.